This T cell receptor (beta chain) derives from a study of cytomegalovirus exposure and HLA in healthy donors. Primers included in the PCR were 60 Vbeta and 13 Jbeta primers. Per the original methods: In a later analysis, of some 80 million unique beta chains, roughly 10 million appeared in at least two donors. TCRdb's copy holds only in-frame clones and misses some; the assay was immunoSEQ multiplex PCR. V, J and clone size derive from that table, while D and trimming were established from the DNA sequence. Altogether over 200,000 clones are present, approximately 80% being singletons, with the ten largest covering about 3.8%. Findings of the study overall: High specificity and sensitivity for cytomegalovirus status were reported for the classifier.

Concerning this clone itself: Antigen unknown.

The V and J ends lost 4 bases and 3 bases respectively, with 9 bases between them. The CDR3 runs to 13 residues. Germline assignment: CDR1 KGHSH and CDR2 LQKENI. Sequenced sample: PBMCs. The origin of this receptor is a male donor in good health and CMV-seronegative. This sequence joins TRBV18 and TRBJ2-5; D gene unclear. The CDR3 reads CASSHQNKETQYF. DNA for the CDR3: TGTGCCAGCTCACACCAGAATAAAGAGACCCAGTACTTC.